This T cell receptor beta chain was recorded in a study of cytomegalovirus exposure and HLA in healthy donors. Deletions cut 5 bases from V and 2 bases from J, with 15 bases between. In germline, CDR1 is MNHEY, CDR2 SMNVEV (reference sequence). This CDR3 comprises 15 residues. The PCR had 60 Vbeta and 13 Jbeta primers. Produced via immunoSEQ multiplex PCR; TCRdb's table is partial and in-frame only. The top ten hold approximately 9.4% of the sample, which has around 160,000 clones, around 85% seen once. The clonotype originates from a man aged 18 to 30 in good health and CMV-seropositive. The sequencing sample was made of PBMCs. The V and J genes are TRBV27 and TRBJ2-5; D unresolved. CDR3 coding DNA: TGTGCCAGCAGTCTAAGAGTCCCGCGTCAAGAGACCCAGTACTTC. Amino acid sequence: CASSLRVPRQETQYF.